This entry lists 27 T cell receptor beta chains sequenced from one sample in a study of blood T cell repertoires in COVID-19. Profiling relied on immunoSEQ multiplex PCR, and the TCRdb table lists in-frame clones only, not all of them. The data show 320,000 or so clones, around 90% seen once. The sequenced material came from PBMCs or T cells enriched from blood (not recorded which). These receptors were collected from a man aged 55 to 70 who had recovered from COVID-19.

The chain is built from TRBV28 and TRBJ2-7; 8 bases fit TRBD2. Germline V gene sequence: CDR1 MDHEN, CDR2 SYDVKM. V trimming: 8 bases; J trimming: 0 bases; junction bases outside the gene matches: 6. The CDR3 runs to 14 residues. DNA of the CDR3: TGTGCCAGCCGCCTAAGCGGGAGCTCCTACGAGCAGTACTTC. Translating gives CASRLSGSSYEQYF.

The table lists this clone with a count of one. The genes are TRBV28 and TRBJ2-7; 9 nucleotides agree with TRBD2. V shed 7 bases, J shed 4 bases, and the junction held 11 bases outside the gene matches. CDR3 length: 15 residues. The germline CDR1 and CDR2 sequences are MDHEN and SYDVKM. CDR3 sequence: CASIFAGGRAYEQYF. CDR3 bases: TGTGCCAGCATCTTTGCGGGGGGGCGTGCTTACGAGCAGTACTTC.

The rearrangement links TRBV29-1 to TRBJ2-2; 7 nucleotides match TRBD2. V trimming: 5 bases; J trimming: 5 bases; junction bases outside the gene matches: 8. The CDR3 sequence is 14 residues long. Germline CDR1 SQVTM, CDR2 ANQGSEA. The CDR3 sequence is CSVSRIGGTGELFF. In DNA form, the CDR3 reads TGCAGCGTTTCCCGTATCGGGGGGACCGGGGAGCTGTTTTTT.

Written as DNA, the CDR3 is TGCAGCGTTGCCTCGGGGTCTGAGGAAAAACTGTTTTTT. The encoded protein is CSVASGSEEKLFF. The rearrangement joins TRBV29-1 to TRBJ1-4, with D hard to call. The V and J ends lost 4 bases and 8 bases respectively, with 14 bases between them. This CDR3 has 13 residues. Germline V gene lookup returns CDR1 SQVTM and CDR2 ANQGSEA.

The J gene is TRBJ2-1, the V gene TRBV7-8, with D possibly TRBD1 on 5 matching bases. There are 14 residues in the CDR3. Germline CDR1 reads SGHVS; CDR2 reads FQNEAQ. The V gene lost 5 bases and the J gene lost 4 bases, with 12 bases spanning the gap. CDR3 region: CASSPVGAYNEQFF. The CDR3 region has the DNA TGTGCCAGCAGCCCCGTAGGGGCGTACAATGAGCAGTTCTTC.

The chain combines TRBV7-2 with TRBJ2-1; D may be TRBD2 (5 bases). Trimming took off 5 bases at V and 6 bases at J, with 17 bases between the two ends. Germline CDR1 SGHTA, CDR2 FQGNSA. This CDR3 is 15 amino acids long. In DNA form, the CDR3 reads TGTGCCAGCAGCCCGGTTGTCTGGCGGGCCAATGAGCAGTTCTTC. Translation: CASSPVVWRANEQFF.

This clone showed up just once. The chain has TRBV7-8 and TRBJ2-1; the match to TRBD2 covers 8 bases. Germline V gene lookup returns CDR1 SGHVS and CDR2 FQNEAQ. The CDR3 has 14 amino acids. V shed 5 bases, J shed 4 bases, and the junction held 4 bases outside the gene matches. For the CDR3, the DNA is TGTGCCAGCAGCAGACTAGCGAGTTACAATGAGCAGTTCTTC. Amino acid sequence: CASSRLASYNEQFF.

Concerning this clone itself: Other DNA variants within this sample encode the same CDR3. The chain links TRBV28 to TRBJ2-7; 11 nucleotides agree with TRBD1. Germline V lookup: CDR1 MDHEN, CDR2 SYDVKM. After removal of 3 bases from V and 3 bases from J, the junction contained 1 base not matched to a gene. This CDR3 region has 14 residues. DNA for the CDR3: TGTGCCAGCAGTTTGGGGACAGGGGGCTACGAGCAGTACTTC. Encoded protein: CASSLGTGGYEQYF.

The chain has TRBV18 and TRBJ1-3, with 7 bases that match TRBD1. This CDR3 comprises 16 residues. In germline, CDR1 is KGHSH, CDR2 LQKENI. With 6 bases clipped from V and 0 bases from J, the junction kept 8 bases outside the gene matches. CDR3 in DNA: TGTGCCAGCTCGAAGACAGGGAGCCTCTCTGGAAACACCATATATTTT. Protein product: CASSKTGSLSGNTIYF.

The CDR3 coding sequence is TGTGCCAGCAGTTTAGGGGCAGGGGGTGGCTATGGCTACACCTTC. This gives the protein CASSLGAGGGYGYTF. The chain recombines TRBV28 with TRBJ1-2, with 7 bases lining up with TRBD1. V shed 2 bases and J 4 bases; nucleotides not matched to a gene: 7. This CDR3 is 15 amino acids long. Germline loops: CDR1 MDHEN, CDR2 SYDVKM.

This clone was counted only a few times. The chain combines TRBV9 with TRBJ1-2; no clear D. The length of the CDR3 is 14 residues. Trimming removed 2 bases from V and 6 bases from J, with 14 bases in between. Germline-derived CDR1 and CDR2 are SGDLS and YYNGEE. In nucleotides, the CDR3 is TGTGCCAGCAGCGTGCTGTGGGCGCCGGATGGCTACACCTTC. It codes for CASSVLWAPDGYTF.

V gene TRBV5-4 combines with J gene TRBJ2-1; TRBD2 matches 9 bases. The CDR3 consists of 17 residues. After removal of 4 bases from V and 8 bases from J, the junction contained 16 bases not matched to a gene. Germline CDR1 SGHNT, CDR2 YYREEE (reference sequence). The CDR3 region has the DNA TGTGCCAGCAGCCCTCTGGGGTTGGGACTAGCATCCCATGAGCAGTTCTTC. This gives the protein CASSPLGLGLASHEQFF.

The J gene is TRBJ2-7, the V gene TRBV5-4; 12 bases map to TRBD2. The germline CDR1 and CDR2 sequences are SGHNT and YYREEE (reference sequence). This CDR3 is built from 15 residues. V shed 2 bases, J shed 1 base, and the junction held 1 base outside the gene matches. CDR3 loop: CASSLLAGGSYEQYF. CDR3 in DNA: TGTGCCAGCAGCTTACTAGCGGGAGGTTCCTACGAGCAGTACTTC.

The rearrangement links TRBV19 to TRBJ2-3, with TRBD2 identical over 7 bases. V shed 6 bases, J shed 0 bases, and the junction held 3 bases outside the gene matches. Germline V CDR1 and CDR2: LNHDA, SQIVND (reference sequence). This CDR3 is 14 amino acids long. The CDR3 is CASRRGISTDTQYF. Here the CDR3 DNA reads TGTGCCAGTAGGCGGGGGATAAGCACAGATACGCAGTATTTT.

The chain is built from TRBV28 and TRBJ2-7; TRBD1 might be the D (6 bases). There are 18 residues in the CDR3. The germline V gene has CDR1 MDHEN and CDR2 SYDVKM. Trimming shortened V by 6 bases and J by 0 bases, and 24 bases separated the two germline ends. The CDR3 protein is CASRDGQQGRGSSYEQYF. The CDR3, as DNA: TGTGCCAGCAGGGACGGACAGCAGGGGAGAGGAAGCTCCTACGAGCAGTACTTC. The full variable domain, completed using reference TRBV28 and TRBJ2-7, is DVKVTQSSRYLVKRTGEKVFLECVQDMDHENMFWYRQDPGLGLRLIYFSYDVKMKEKGDIPEGYSVSREKKERFSLILESASTNQTSMYLCASRDGQQGRGSSYEQYFGPGTRLTVT.

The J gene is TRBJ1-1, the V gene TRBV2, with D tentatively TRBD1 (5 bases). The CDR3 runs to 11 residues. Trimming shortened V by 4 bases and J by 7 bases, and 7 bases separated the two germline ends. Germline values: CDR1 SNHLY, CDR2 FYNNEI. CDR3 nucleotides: TGTGCCAGCAGTGTGACAGTTGAAGCTTTCTTT. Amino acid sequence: CASSVTVEAFF.

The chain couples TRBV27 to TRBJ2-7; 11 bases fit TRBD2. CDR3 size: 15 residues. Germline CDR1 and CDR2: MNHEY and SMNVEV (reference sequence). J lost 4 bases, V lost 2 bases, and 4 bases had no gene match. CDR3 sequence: CASSLLAGGLYEQYF. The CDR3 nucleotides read TGTGCCAGCAGTTTACTAGCGGGAGGCCTTTACGAGCAGTACTTC.

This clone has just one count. CDR3 loop: CASSPLTSGSRYEQYF. For the CDR3, the DNA is TGTGCCAGCAGTCCTCTCACTAGCGGGAGTAGGTACGAGCAGTACTTC. The chain has TRBV28 and TRBJ2-7; the match to TRBD2 covers 11 bases. The CDR3 covers 16 residues. With 5 bases clipped from V and 4 bases from J, the junction kept 10 bases outside the gene matches. From germline, CDR1 is MDHEN and CDR2 SYDVKM.

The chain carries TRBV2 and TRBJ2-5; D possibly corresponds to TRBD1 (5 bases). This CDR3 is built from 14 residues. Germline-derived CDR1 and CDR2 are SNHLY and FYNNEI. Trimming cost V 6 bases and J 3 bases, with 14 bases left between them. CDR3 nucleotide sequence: TGTGCCAGCAGCAGGGCGCTGCCCGAAGAGACCCAGTACTTC. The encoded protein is CASSRALPEETQYF. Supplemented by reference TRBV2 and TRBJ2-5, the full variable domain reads EPEVTQTPSHQVTQMGQEVILRCVPISNHLYFYWYRQILGQKVEFLVSFYNNEISEKSEIFDDQFSVERPDGSNFTLKIRSTKLEDSAMYFCASSRALPEETQYFGPGTRLLVL.

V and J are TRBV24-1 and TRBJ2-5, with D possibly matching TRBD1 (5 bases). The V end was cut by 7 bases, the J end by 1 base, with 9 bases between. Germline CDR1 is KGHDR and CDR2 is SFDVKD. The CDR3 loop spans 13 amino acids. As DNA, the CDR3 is TGTGCCACCAGCCGACAGTTCCAAGAGACCCAGTACTTC. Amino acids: CATSRQFQETQYF.

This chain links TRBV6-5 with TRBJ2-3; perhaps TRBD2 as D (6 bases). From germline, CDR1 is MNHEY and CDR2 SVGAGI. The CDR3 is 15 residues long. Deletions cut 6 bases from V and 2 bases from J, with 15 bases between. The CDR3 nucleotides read TGTGCCAGCAGGCCATTAGCGGATAACACAGATACGCAGTATTTT. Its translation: CASRPLADNTDTQYF.

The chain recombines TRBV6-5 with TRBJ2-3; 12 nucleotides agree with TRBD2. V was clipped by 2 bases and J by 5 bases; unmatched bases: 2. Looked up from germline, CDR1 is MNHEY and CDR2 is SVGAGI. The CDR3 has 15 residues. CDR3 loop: CASSYMTSGRDTQYF. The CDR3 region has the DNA TGTGCCAGCAGTTACATGACTAGCGGGAGAGATACGCAGTATTTT.

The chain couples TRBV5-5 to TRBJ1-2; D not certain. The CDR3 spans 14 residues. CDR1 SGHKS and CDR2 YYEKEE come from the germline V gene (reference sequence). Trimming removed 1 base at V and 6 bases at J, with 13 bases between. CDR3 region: CASSLSGVMDGYTF. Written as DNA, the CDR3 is TGTGCCAGCAGCTTGTCCGGGGTAATGGATGGCTACACCTTC.

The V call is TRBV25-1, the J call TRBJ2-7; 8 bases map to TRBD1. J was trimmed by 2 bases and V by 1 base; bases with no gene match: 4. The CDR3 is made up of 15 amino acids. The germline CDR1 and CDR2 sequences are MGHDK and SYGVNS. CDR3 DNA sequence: TGTGCCAGCAGTGAATTTAGGGACAGGCCCTACGAGCAGTACTTC. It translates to CASSEFRDRPYEQYF.

CDR3 sequence (DNA): TGTGCCAGCAGCCAAGAGTCTAGCACCACCTACAATGAGCAGTTCTTC. Protein product: CASSQESSTTYNEQFF. This sequence joins TRBV4-2 and TRBJ2-1, with D perhaps TRBD2 (5 bases). V lost 0 bases to trimming and J lost 2 bases, with 11 bases between them. The CDR3 length is 16 residues. Germline V CDR1 and CDR2: LGHNA, YNFKEQ.

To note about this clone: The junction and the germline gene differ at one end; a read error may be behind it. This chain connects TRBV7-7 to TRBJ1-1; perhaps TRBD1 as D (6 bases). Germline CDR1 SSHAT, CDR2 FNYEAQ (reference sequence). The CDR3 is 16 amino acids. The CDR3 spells CASSFPGAPLNTEAFF. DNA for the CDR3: TGTGCTAGCAGCTTCCCAGGGGCGCCTTTGAACACTGAAGCTTTCTTT.

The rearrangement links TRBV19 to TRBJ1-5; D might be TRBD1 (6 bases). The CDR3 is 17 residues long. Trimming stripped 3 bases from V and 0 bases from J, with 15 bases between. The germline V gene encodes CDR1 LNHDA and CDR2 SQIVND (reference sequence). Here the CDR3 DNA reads TGTGCCAGTAGTATGGACAGCTACGAATATAGCAATCAGCCCCAGCATTTT. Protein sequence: CASSMDSYEYSNQPQHF.